The following is a T cell receptor beta chain sequence with its context. The target antigen is unknown. No patient had autoimmune disease or received systemic immunosuppression. Germline trimming cut 5 bases from V and 6 bases from J; bases unmatched to any gene: 12. Germline assignment: CDR1 SGHTA and CDR2 FQGNSA. The length of the CDR3 is 17 residues. The sample originates from a study of OX40 agonist ivuxolimab in advanced cancers. Whole-study context: Patients treated during dose escalation were battling hepatocellular carcinoma, melanoma, renal cell or head and neck cancer. Patients were roughly 83% male with ages roughly 23 to 79, mean around 58. Study findings and constraints: Both blood CD4+ and CD8+ T cells showed clonal growth by week 6 at 0.1 to 3.0 mg/kg.

Sequencing was performed with immunoSEQ multiplex PCR; in TCRdb, only in-frame clones are kept and a portion is missing. The sample yields roughly 73,000 clones, 88% seen once. The material was CD4+ or CD8+ T cells sorted from blood, obtained in a trial of the OX40 agonist ivuxolimab. This sequence was found in an adult with an advanced solid tumor such as melanoma, head and neck, liver or kidney cancer. The chain employs TRBV7-2 and TRBJ1-5; TRBD1 agrees at 11 bases. CDR3 sequence (DNA): TGTGCCAGCAGCCTGGGACAGGGGGATTTAGTCGGTCAGCCCCAGCATTTT. This encodes CASSLGQGDLVGQPQHF.